This T cell receptor beta chain is drawn from a study of metastatic and nonmetastatic thyroid tumors. Across the whole study: For malignant and benign thyroid patients, tumor or nodule tissue and blood were the sources whose repertoires were compared.

Thyroid surgery took place with no prior treatment in any patient. This clone was counted at least ten times. Antigen specificity is unknown. As handled by the study authors: It was from CDR3 differences across clinicopathological groups that a distant-metastasis classifier for papillary thyroid cancer was built. TCRdb reprocessed the PCR reads using MiXCR. TCRdb's processing, not the authors' own work, is the source of the V and J calls. The sample shows 20,000 to 25,000 clones, about 15% of them seen only once. The V gene's germline CDR1 is DFQATT and CDR2 SNEGSKA (reference sequence). The CDR3 has 14 residues. Trimming removed 5 bases at V and 7 bases at J, with 17 bases between. Points from the study as a whole: Significantly higher TCR beta diversity was reportedly seen in malignant thyroid tumors than benign nodules, in blood and tumor.

Sequencing was performed on blood. This rearrangement joins TRBV20-1 to TRBJ1-4; D perhaps matches TRBD1 (5 bases). This sequence originates from a female donor with papillary thyroid cancer or a benign thyroid nodule (not recorded which). Some clones in this sample may be carry-over from other donors' samples. The CDR3 region has the DNA TGCAGTGCTGAAAAGGGGTGGGATGGTGAAAAACTGTTTTTT. It specifies CSAEKGWDGEKLFF.